One and the same sample provided the 17 T cell receptor beta chains below, sequenced in a study of OX40 agonist ivuxolimab in advanced cancers. The protocol was immunoSEQ multiplex PCR, while the TCRdb copy is restricted to in-frame clones and leaves out a portion. The sample carries approximately 26,000 clones, roughly four fifths recorded once. The input for sequencing was CD4+ or CD8+ T cells sorted from blood, taken in a trial of the OX40 agonist ivuxolimab. The source of these receptors is an adult with an advanced solid tumor such as melanoma, head and neck, liver or kidney cancer.

This rearrangement joins TRBV19 to TRBJ1-2, with 9 nucleotides matching TRBD1. With V trimmed by 2 bases and J by 6 bases, 4 bases remained unmatched. CDR3 length: 14 amino acids. The germline V gene encodes CDR1 LNHDA and CDR2 SQIVND (reference sequence). In DNA form, the CDR3 reads TGTGCCAGTAGTATACTGGGACAGGGTAATGGCTACACCTTC. Its translation is CASSILGQGNGYTF.

The J gene is TRBJ1-2, the V gene TRBV19; D possibly corresponds to TRBD1 (6 bases). The V end was cut by 5 bases, the J end by 7 bases, with 14 bases between. Germline assignment: CDR1 LNHDA and CDR2 SQIVND (reference sequence). This CDR3 is built from 13 residues. The CDR3 DNA sequence: TGTGCCAGTAGTTCCGCTACAGGGTTTGGCTACACCTTC. It is translated as CASSSATGFGYTF.

V is TRBV2 and J is TRBJ1-2, with no clear D. Germline CDR1 reads SNHLY; CDR2 reads FYNNEI. The CDR3 contains 14 residues. V lost 2 bases and J lost 2, with 9 bases in between. The CDR3 spells CASSEQGWNYGYTF. In DNA form, the CDR3 reads TGTGCCAGCAGTGAACAAGGGTGGAACTATGGCTACACCTTC.

This chain uses TRBV7-7 with TRBJ2-1; D remains unclear. V was clipped by 0 bases and J by 5 bases, with 5 bases between them. CDR3 length: 13 amino acids. Germline CDR1 SSHAT, CDR2 FNYEAQ (reference sequence). The CDR3 nucleotides read TGTGCCAGCAGCTTAGCGGCAAACAATGAGCAGTTCTTC. Amino acid sequence: CASSLAANNEQFF.

The rearrangement joins TRBV13 to TRBJ2-1; the match to TRBD2 covers 8 bases. V lost 7 bases and J lost 5; bases outside the gene matches: 10. CDR1 is PRHDT, CDR2 FYEKMQ, per germline (reference sequence). The CDR3 is 15 residues long. CDR3 sequence: CASKRAGAPNNEQFF. CDR3 in DNA: TGTGCCAGCAAGAGAGCGGGGGCTCCAAACAATGAGCAGTTCTTC.

The V gene is TRBV5-6, the J gene TRBJ2-7; D remains ambiguous. Trimming took 1 base from V and 6 from J, leaving 11 bases between them. CDR1 and CDR2 from the germline V gene are SGHDT and YYEEEE. The CDR3 loop spans 13 amino acids. The CDR3: CASSLKYVSEQYF. DNA of the CDR3: TGTGCCAGCAGCTTGAAATACGTAAGCGAGCAGTACTTC.

This clone is a singleton in its sample. This chain links TRBV13 with TRBJ1-4, with a possible D match to TRBD1 (5 bases). Trimming removed 5 bases at V and 8 bases at J, with 12 bases between. The CDR3 runs 13 residues. The germline V gene encodes CDR1 PRHDT and CDR2 FYEKMQ (reference sequence). The CDR3: CASSPGTEEKLFF. The CDR3 nucleotides are TGTGCCAGCAGCCCCGGGACGGAGGAAAAACTGTTTTTT.

The CDR3 DNA reads as TGTGCCACAAGACAGGGCTCAGATACGCAGTATTTT. Amino acids: CATRQGSDTQYF. The V and J genes are TRBV5-5 and TRBJ2-3; 7 nucleotides agree with TRBD1. J was trimmed by 4 bases and V by 9 bases; bases with no gene match: 5. Germline lookup yields CDR1 SGHKS and CDR2 YYEKEE (reference sequence). CDR3 length: 12 residues. The whole variable domain, remainder taken from reference TRBV5-5 and TRBJ2-3, is DAGVTQSPTHLIKTRGQQVTLRCSPISGHKSVSWYQQVLGQGPQFIFQYYEKEERGRGNFPDRFSARQFPNYSSELNVNALLLGDSALYLCATRQGSDTQYFGPGTRLTVL.

V and J are TRBV27 and TRBJ2-1, with D tentatively TRBD2 (7 bases). This CDR3 is built from 15 residues. V lost 2 bases, J lost 2 bases, and 10 bases lay in between. CDR1 and CDR2 (germline): MNHEY, SMNVEV (reference sequence). The CDR3 bases are TGTGCCAGCAGTTTAGCGGGGGCTGCCTACAATGAGCAGTTCTTC. Protein product: CASSLAGAAYNEQFF.

V usage is TRBV4-1 and J usage is TRBJ1-2, with D possibly being TRBD1 (6 bases). V was trimmed by 0 bases and J by 7 bases, leaving 12 bases between them. CDR3 length: 14 residues. CDR1 is MGHRA and CDR2 is YSYEKL in the germline V gene. The CDR3 loop is CASSQDPGDAGYTF. CDR3 sequence (DNA): TGCGCCAGCAGCCAAGATCCAGGGGATGCTGGCTACACCTTC.

Only one count was recorded for this clone. V gene TRBV7-9 combines with J gene TRBJ2-2; possibly TRBD1 for D (6 bases). CDR3 length: 15 residues. V lost 5 bases to trimming and J lost 5 bases, with 15 bases between them. Germline CDR1 reads SEHNR; CDR2 reads FQNEAQ (reference sequence). CDR3 in DNA: TGTGCCAGCAGCATAAGGGACACGGGGACCGGGGAGCTGTTTTTT. Translating gives CASSIRDTGTGELFF.

This rearrangement joins TRBV19 to TRBJ2-7; D ambiguous. The V gene lost 5 bases and the J gene lost 0 bases, with 11 bases spanning the gap. The length of the CDR3 is 14 residues. Germline V lookup: CDR1 LNHDA, CDR2 SQIVND (reference sequence). The CDR3 DNA reads as TGTGCCAGTAGTGGGATCGACGACTCCTACGAGCAGTACTTC. Its protein is CASSGIDDSYEQYF.

This rearrangement joins TRBV6-5 to TRBJ1-6; perhaps TRBD1 as D (6 bases). V shed 6 bases and J shed 5 bases, with 11 bases lying between them. There are 14 residues in the CDR3. Germline loops: CDR1 MNHEY, CDR2 SVGAGI. As DNA, the CDR3 is TGTGCCAGCAGCGTCAGGGGTAATAATTCACCCCTCCACTTT. Translating gives CASSVRGNNSPLHF.

This clone was seen only a few times. V is TRBV5-1 and J is TRBJ2-7; no definite D call. The germline V and J ends were trimmed by 5 bases and 6 bases, with 15 bases remaining between them. Germline V CDR1 and CDR2: SGHRS, YFSETQ. The CDR3 runs 13 residues. The CDR3, as DNA: TGCGCCAGCAGTGGGTTCCCTCTCTCCGAGCAGTACTTC. Translating it yields CASSGFPLSEQYF.

This clone showed up just once. V usage is TRBV5-6 and J usage is TRBJ1-2; D unclear. V shed 4 bases and J shed 8 bases, with 24 bases lying between them. The CDR3 covers 16 residues. The V gene's germline CDR1 is SGHDT and CDR2 YYEEEE. DNA for the CDR3: TGTGCCAGCAGCGAATCATTAGGTGAGGCCATCGAAGGCTACACCTTC. Protein product: CASSESLGEAIEGYTF.

The chain joins TRBV25-1 to TRBJ1-4; tentative D call: TRBD1 (6 bases). V gave up 8 bases and J gave up 0 bases, with 16 bases separating them. CDR1 is MGHDK, CDR2 SYGVNS, per germline. CDR3 length: 16 residues. CDR3 amino acids: CASSGGGGPTNEKLFF. CDR3 sequence (DNA): TGTGCCAGCTCGGGCGGAGGGGGACCAACTAATGAAAAACTGTTTTTT.

This chain links TRBV7-9 with TRBJ2-7, with 9 bases fitting TRBD1. The CDR3 runs to 13 residues. The V gene end was trimmed by 6 bases and the J gene end by 2 bases; junction bases not matched to a gene: 2. The germline V gene has CDR1 SEHNR and CDR2 FQNEAQ (reference sequence). The CDR3 DNA sequence: TGTGCCAGCAGGGGACAGGGTACCTACGAGCAGTACTTC. Amino acid sequence: CASRGQGTYEQYF.